This T cell receptor beta chain stems from a study of blood T cell repertoires in COVID-19. The overall study: PBMCs, B-cell-depleted T cells, or T cells provided the cDNA or gDNA that made up the material.

Data came from immunoSEQ multiplex PCR; TCRdb stores just in-frame clones and leaves some out. The sample has around 260,000 clones, approximately 90% seen once; the top ten hold 1% to 1.3%. The germline V gene has CDR1 SEHNR and CDR2 FQNEAQ (reference sequence). The CDR3 has 12 residues. Deletions cut 5 bases from V and 8 bases from J, with 13 bases between. The genes are TRBV7-9 and TRBJ2-7; D not certain. The sample comprised PBMCs or T cells enriched from blood (not recorded which). This clonotype was obtained from a woman in her thirties who had recovered from COVID-19. The CDR3 reads CASSLGDFKQYF. The CDR3 DNA sequence: TGTGCCAGCAGCCTAGGAGACTTCAAGCAGTACTTC.